One TCR beta chain is described in this entry. CDR3 length equals 16 residues. Trimming removed 5 bases from V and 9 bases from J; junction bases left unmatched: 14. Germline CDR1 SGHRS, CDR2 YFSETQ. Data came from immunoSEQ multiplex PCR; TCRdb stores just in-frame clones and leaves some out. The sample has 150,000 to 200,000 clones, approximately 80% seen once; the top ten hold 6%. This entry belongs to a study of blood T cell repertoires in COVID-19. Study-wide context: PBMCs, B-cell-depleted T cells, or T cells provided the cDNA or gDNA that made up the material.

This chain joins TRBV5-1 and TRBJ1-6, with 7 bases that match TRBD1. This receptor was obtained from a man aged 40-49 years who had recovered from COVID-19. The sample taken for sequencing was PBMCs or T cells enriched from blood (not recorded which). The chain's CDR3 is CASRSTGVEISSPLHF. Here the CDR3 DNA reads TGCGCCAGCAGGTCTACAGGGGTGGAAATAAGTTCACCCCTCCACTTT. Using reference TRBV5-1 and TRBJ1-6 for the parts outside the CDR3, the full variable domain is KAGVTQTPRYLIKTRGQQVTLSCSPISGHRSVSWYQQTPGQGLQFLFEYFSETQRNKGNFPGRFSGRQFSNSRSEMNVSTLELGDSALYLCASRSTGVEISSPLHFGNGTRLTVT.